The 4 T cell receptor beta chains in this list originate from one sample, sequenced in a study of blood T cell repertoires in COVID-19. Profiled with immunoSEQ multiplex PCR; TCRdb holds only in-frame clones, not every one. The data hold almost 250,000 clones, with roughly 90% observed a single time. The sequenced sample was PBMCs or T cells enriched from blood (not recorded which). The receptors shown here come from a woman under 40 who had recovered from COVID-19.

The CDR3 sequence: CASSPRVLTNTEAFF. CDR3 DNA sequence: TGTGCCAGCAGCCCGCGGGTACTCACGAACACTGAAGCTTTCTTT. The chain is built from TRBV9 and TRBJ1-1; D remains unclear. Between the trimmed V and J ends, which lost 4 bases and 1 base, there was a span of 14 bases. The germline V gene encodes CDR1 SGDLS and CDR2 YYNGEE. There are 15 residues in the CDR3.

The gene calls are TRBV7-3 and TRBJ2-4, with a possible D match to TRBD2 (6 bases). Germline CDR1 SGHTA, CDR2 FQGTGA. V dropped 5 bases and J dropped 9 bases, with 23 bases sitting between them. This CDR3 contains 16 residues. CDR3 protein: CASSKGSSAQSSIQYF. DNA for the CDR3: TGTGCCAGCAGCAAGGGCTCTAGCGCCCAGTCTAGCATTCAGTACTTC.

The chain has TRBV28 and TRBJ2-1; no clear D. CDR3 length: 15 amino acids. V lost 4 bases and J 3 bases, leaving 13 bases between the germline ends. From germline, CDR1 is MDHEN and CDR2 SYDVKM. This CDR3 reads CASSSRQDIYNEQFF. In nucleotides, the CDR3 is TGTGCCAGCAGTTCGCGTCAGGATATCTACAATGAGCAGTTCTTC.

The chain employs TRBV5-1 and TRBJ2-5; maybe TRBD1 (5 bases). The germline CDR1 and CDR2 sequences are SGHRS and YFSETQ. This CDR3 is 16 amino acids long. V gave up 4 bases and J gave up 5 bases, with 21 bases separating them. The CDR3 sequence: CASSRAAQGDRETQYF. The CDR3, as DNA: TGCGCCAGCAGCCGAGCCGCGCAAGGGGATCGGGAGACCCAGTACTTC.